Listed here are 24 T cell receptor beta chains from one sample, sequenced in a study of cytomegalovirus exposure and HLA in healthy donors. With 60 Vbeta and 13 Jbeta primers, the PCR was carried out. Method: immunoSEQ multiplex PCR; TCRdb's copy keeps in-frame clones and lacks some. The table includes tens of thousands of clones, approximately 57% detected once. Sequencing used PBMCs. The receptor set was obtained from a young woman in good health and CMV-seronegative.

The CDR3 reads CASSHLAGTVTQYF. CDR3 sequence (DNA): TGTGCCAGCAGCCACCTAGCGGGGACGGTGACCCAGTACTTC. V usage is TRBV6-5 and J usage is TRBJ2-5; 9 positions agree with TRBD2. Germline V gene sequence: CDR1 MNHEY, CDR2 SVGAGI. The CDR3 covers 14 residues. Trimming removed 6 bases from V and 7 bases from J; junction bases left unmatched: 9.

The rearrangement links TRBV28 to TRBJ1-5, with 8 bases identical to TRBD1. CDR1 and CDR2 (germline): MDHEN, SYDVKM. V gave up 6 bases and J gave up 3 bases; unmatched junction bases: 13. The CDR3 has 17 amino acids. The CDR3 spells CASRPTGAEGVNQPQHF. The CDR3 coding sequence is TGTGCCAGCAGACCGACAGGGGCTGAGGGGGTCAATCAGCCCCAGCATTTT.

This clone was seen a handful of times. The chain is built from TRBV6-1 and TRBJ1-4; D is unresolved. CDR1 and CDR2 from the germline V gene are MNHNS and SASEGT. V gave up 1 base and J gave up 7 bases, with 10 bases separating them. The CDR3 runs to 14 residues. CDR3 in amino acids: CASSEGIGSEKLFF. The CDR3 DNA reads TGTGCCAGCAGTGAAGGAATAGGGAGTGAAAAACTGTTTTTT.

J is TRBJ2-5 and V is TRBV6-4; TRBD1 matches at 8 bases. In germline, CDR1 is MRHNA, CDR2 SNTAGT. The CDR3 contains 15 residues. V was clipped by 9 bases and J by 3 bases; unmatched bases: 12. For the CDR3, the DNA is TGTGCCAGGTTTACGCCCGGGGGACAGGAAGAGACCCAGTACTTC. Translating gives CARFTPGGQEETQYF.

The chain has TRBV9 and TRBJ2-3, with TRBD2 matching over 15 bases. Germline-derived CDR1 and CDR2 are SGDLS and YYNGEE. CDR3 size: 16 residues. With 4 bases clipped from V and 6 bases from J, the junction kept 6 bases outside the gene matches. The CDR3: CASSLGLAGGADTQYF. The CDR3 region has the DNA TGTGCCAGCAGCCTGGGACTAGCGGGAGGTGCGGATACGCAGTATTTT. Combining the CDR3 with reference TRBV9 and TRBJ2-3 gives the whole variable domain DSGVTQTPKHLITATGQRVTLRCSPRSGDLSVYWYQQSLDQGLQFLIQYYNGEERAKGNILERFSAQQFPDLHSELNLSSLELGDSALYFCASSLGLAGGADTQYFGPGTRLTVL.

The chain employs TRBV7-8 and TRBJ1-2, with D hard to call. Trimming took 5 bases from V and 8 from J, leaving 15 bases between them. The CDR3 has 13 residues. The germline V gene encodes CDR1 SGHVS and CDR2 FQNEAQ. CDR3 in DNA: TGTGCCAGCAGCCCCGACCGGGCGGGGGGCTACACCTTC. Amino acids: CASSPDRAGGYTF.

This clone appeared a few times. The gene calls are TRBV2 and TRBJ1-6; weak D call: TRBD1 (5 bases). Trimming cost V 6 bases and J 10 bases, with 19 bases left between them. The CDR3 extends over 15 amino acids. Germline CDR1 is SNHLY and CDR2 is FYNNEI. The CDR3 loop is CASRPGTAGRSPLHF. CDR3 bases: TGTGCCAGCAGGCCTGGGACTGCAGGCCGGTCACCCCTCCACTTT.

The chain combines TRBV6-1 with TRBJ1-5, with D unclear. V dropped 3 bases and J dropped 1 base, with 7 bases sitting between them. CDR3 length: 14 amino acids. CDR1 and CDR2 from the germline V gene are MNHNS and SASEGT. The CDR3 is CASSETGSNQPQHF. DNA of the CDR3: TGTGCCAGCAGTGAGACCGGGAGCAATCAGCCCCAGCATTTT.

The chain employs TRBV5-4 and TRBJ2-5, with a tentative D call TRBD1 (6 bases). The V end was cut by 2 bases, the J end by 5 bases, with 13 bases between. The germline gives CDR1 SGHNT, CDR2 YYREEE (reference sequence). This CDR3 region has 14 residues. CDR3 DNA sequence: TGTGCCAGCAGCTTTACAGGGTCGAAGGAGACCCAGTACTTC. Protein product: CASSFTGSKETQYF.

This sequence joins TRBV19 and TRBJ1-2, with 10 bases that match TRBD1. This CDR3 spans 12 amino acids. The ends lost 6 bases at V and 5 bases at J; junction bases unmatched: 0. The germline V gene encodes CDR1 LNHDA and CDR2 SQIVND (reference sequence). CDR3 residues: CASRGQGYGYTF. The DNA for the CDR3 is TGTGCCAGTAGGGGACAGGGGTATGGCTACACCTTC.

The chain couples TRBV27 to TRBJ1-5, with D perhaps matching TRBD1 (6 bases). The V gene lost 4 bases and the J gene lost 3 bases, with 10 bases spanning the gap. The length of the CDR3 is 14 residues. Germline CDR1 MNHEY, CDR2 SMNVEV (reference sequence). CDR3 region: CASSYRVSNQPQHF. In DNA, the CDR3 is TGTGCCAGCAGTTACAGGGTGTCCAATCAGCCCCAGCATTTT.

The CDR3 coding sequence is TGTGCCATCAGTGGCGGCCAGCGGGGGGTTCAAGAGACCCAGTACTTC. Translated, it gives CAISGGQRGVQETQYF. This chain uses TRBV10-3 with TRBJ2-5, with 9 bases lining up with TRBD2. V lost 4 bases to trimming and J lost 2 bases; unmatched junction nucleotides: 8. Germline CDR1 reads ENHRY; CDR2 reads SYGVKD. CDR3 length: 16 amino acids.

The chain carries TRBV27 and TRBJ1-1, with 7 bases lining up with TRBD1. The CDR3 runs to 16 residues. V shed 3 bases and J 1 base; nucleotides not matched to a gene: 8. Germline loops: CDR1 MNHEY, CDR2 SMNVEV (reference sequence). DNA of the CDR3: TGTGCCAGCAGTTTTGGCGCAGGGGGAGGGAACACTGAAGCTTTCTTT. Translated: CASSFGAGGGNTEAFF.

The chain has TRBV12-5 and TRBJ2-7, with 9 bases matching TRBD1. The length of the CDR3 is 16 residues. CDR1 is LGHNT, CDR2 FRNRAP, per germline. Unmatched junction bases numbered 14, after V lost 7 bases and J lost 4 bases. The CDR3 DNA is TGTGCTAGTGTTGACCCCCGGGACAGGGAGTGGTACGAGCAGTACTTC. Amino acids: CASVDPRDREWYEQYF.

This sequence joins TRBV6-5 and TRBJ2-3; 13 bases match TRBD2. Trimming took 5 bases from V and 12 from J; bases not matched to a gene: 5. The CDR3 has 13 amino acids. Germline CDR1 reads MNHEY; CDR2 reads SVGAGI. CDR3 residues: CASSRTSGGGQYF. The CDR3 DNA reads as TGTGCCAGCAGTCGGACTAGCGGGGGAGGACAGTATTTT.

The V gene is TRBV5-1, the J gene TRBJ2-1; 7 positions match TRBD1. V lost 3 bases to trimming and J lost 9 bases; unmatched junction nucleotides: 6. The CDR3 runs 13 residues. Per the germline V gene, CDR1 is SGHRS and CDR2 is YFSETQ. CDR3 in DNA: TGCGCCAGCAGCTATGGACAGGCGGGTGAGCAGTTCTTC. This encodes CASSYGQAGEQFF.

The rearrangement links TRBV4-2 to TRBJ1-1; D might be TRBD1 (5 bases). The CDR3 covers 11 residues. Per germline, CDR1 LGHNA and CDR2 YNFKEQ. Trimming left V 7 bases short and J 7 bases short, with 10 bases between. CDR3 sequence: CASIRGDEAFF. CDR3 DNA sequence: TGTGCCAGCATAAGGGGTGATGAAGCTTTCTTT.

There are a few counts of this clone. This chain joins TRBV30 and TRBJ2-3; a possible D gene is TRBD2 (6 bases). CDR3 length: 14 amino acids. CDR1 and CDR2 (germline): GTSNPN, SVGIG (reference sequence). V gave up 6 bases and J gave up 6 bases, with 19 bases separating them. The CDR3 DNA follows: TGTGCCTGTTCACGGGTAGCGGTCCAGGATACGCAGTATTTT. It translates to CACSRVAVQDTQYF. Supplemented by reference TRBV30 and TRBJ2-3, the full variable domain reads SQTIHQWPATLVQPVGSPLSLECTVEGTSNPNLYWYRQAAGRGLQLLFYSVGIGQISSEVPQNLSASRPQDRQFILSSKKLLLSDSGFYLCACSRVAVQDTQYFGPGTRLTVL.

CDR3 sequence: CASSSSGPTGELFF. In DNA, the CDR3 is TGCGCCAGCAGCTCTAGCGGGCCCACCGGGGAGCTGTTTTTT. The gene calls are TRBV5-1 and TRBJ2-2; TRBD2 aligns across 8 bases. The CDR3 runs to 14 residues. CDR1 is SGHRS and CDR2 is YFSETQ in the germline V gene. The ends lost 3 bases at V and 4 bases at J; junction bases unmatched: 2.

The V gene is TRBV7-9, the J gene TRBJ2-7; TRBD1 matches at 9 bases. This CDR3 has 16 amino acids. With V trimmed by 5 bases and J by 1 base, 9 bases remained unmatched. CDR1 and CDR2 from the germline V gene are SEHNR and FQNEAQ (reference sequence). In DNA, the CDR3 is TGTGCCAGCAGCCCCTCTGAGGGACAGGGATCCTACGAGCAGTACTTC. It specifies CASSPSEGQGSYEQYF.

J is TRBJ2-3 and V is TRBV19; 11 positions agree with TRBD2. The CDR3 runs to 18 residues. Germline V gives CDR1 LNHDA, CDR2 SQIVND (reference sequence). The J segment lost 0 bases and the V segment lost 5 bases, leaving 10 bases of the junction unmatched. CDR3 DNA sequence: TGTGCCAGTAGTTCTCTCCTAGCGGGGGGCCCTAGCACAGATACGCAGTATTTT. Translating it yields CASSSLLAGGPSTDTQYF.

The V call is TRBV19, the J call TRBJ1-1; TRBD1 aligns across 9 bases. V lost 0 bases to trimming and J lost 8 bases; unmatched junction nucleotides: 10. The germline CDR1 and CDR2 sequences are LNHDA and SQIVND (reference sequence). CDR3 size: 16 residues. CDR3 protein: CASSIDLRDRAVEAFF. The CDR3 DNA is TGTGCCAGTAGTATAGATCTACGGGACAGGGCAGTGGAAGCTTTCTTT.

This sequence joins TRBV7-2 and TRBJ1-2, with D hard to call. There are 11 residues in the CDR3. Germline V gene lookup returns CDR1 SGHTA and CDR2 FQGNSA. Trimming removed 3 bases from V and 8 bases from J, with 7 bases in between. This chain's CDR3 is CASSLGGGYTF. The CDR3 coding sequence is TGTGCCAGCAGCTTGGGAGGCGGCTACACCTTC.

In nucleotides, the CDR3 is TGTGCCAGCAGCTTACGTCCAGGGGACCCTAATACGCAGTATTTT. Protein product: CASSLRPGDPNTQYF. V usage is TRBV7-2 and J usage is TRBJ2-3; a weak D match, TRBD1 (6 bases). CDR3 length: 15 residues. Germline V gene data show CDR1 as SGHTA and CDR2 as FQGNSA. V lost 2 bases and J lost 7, with 16 bases in between.